This is a list of T cell receptor beta chains from one sample in a study of human T cells and chemical hapten exposure. Each CDR3 protein is one row after TCRdb ran MiXCR on the 5' RACE reads. The profile shows roughly 81,000 distinct CDR3 sequences, 15% to 20% of them singletons. These receptors all stem from a female donor in good health. The conserved cysteine and the conserved F or W are not part of the CDR3 here.

v_call,j_call,cdr3_aa
TRBV20-1,TRBJ2-1,SARGTSGGAYEQF
TRBV3-1,TRBJ2-7,ASSHPLAGLDEQY
TRBV7-2,TRBJ1-2,ASSSSGGTYGYT
TRBV6-5,TRBJ1-2,ASSYDQKYGYT
TRBV6-5,TRBJ2-1,ASQLYNEQF
TRBV21-1,TRBJ1-6,ASSPMILLTGGDSPLH
TRBV4-1,TRBJ2-7,ASSRIGGDYEQY
TRBV5-1,TRBJ2-5,ASSPGTGGTETQY
TRBV6-1,TRBJ1-2,ASNPRGHRVGGKYGYT
TRBV29-1,TRBJ2-1,SVLPATSRPHEQF
TRBV7-2,TRBJ2-5,ASTLLGTVQETQY
TRBV3-1,TRBJ2-3,ASSQDYGGGVGDTQY
TRBV30,TRBJ2-1,AWSGKRGGLSQF
TRBV20-1,TRBJ1-1,SAPRGTEAF
TRBV7-9,TRBJ1-1,ASSLQRDTEAF
TRBV6-2/TRBV6-3,TRBJ1-5,ASSYTGTRSQH
TRBV6-1,TRBJ1-2,ASSSRGGNYGYT
TRBV7-2,TRBJ2-2,ASSLKFNRMNTGELF
TRBV20-1,TRBJ1-1,SARRLGQGASEAF
TRBV6-1,TRBJ1-1,ASSEVSGTANTEAF
TRBV6-1,TRBJ2-6,ASSPQGQTGANVLT
TRBV30,TRBJ2-7,AWSVLAGVPYEQY
TRBV20-1,TRBJ2-7,SARWALTTYEQY
TRBV15,TRBJ1-5,ATSRDNQPQH
TRBV11-2,TRBJ2-1,ASSLDLLAGGLNEQF
TRBV29-1,TRBJ2-3,SVEGSTDTQY
TRBV3-1,TRBJ2-5,ASSQRGGGETQY
TRBV24-1,TRBJ1-1,AGRGAEAF
TRBV18,TRBJ2-5,ASSPMKGETQY
TRBV18,TRBJ1-6,ASSYSRDTLGSPLH
TRBV7-9,TRBJ2-5,ASSLVPGAGEETQY
TRBV29-1,TRBJ1-3,SVRTGRNGNTIY
TRBV27,TRBJ2-1,ASSFDRYNEQF
TRBV7-6,TRBJ2-7,ASSSDVHSYEQY
TRBV5-1,TRBJ2-7,ASSPRTGECCEQY
TRBV20-1,TRBJ1-2,SARDRFRNYGYT
TRBV3-1,TRBJ2-7,ASSQFTSGREQY
TRBV6-4,TRBJ1-5,ASSGGEHQPQH
TRBV6-6,TRBJ1-5,ASSYSDRAFYSNQPQH
TRBV10-3,TRBJ1-1,AISQTVMNTEAF
TRBV9,TRBJ2-7,ASSTSPSNEQY
TRBV20-1,TRBJ2-7,SAPRKGGADGEQY